This T cell receptor beta chain was recovered during a study of cytomegalovirus exposure and HLA in healthy donors. The wider study: The roughly 120 million unique TCR beta sequences, from roughly 180 million T cells, were found by an earlier analysis. There were approximately 81 million unique TCRs (from HLA-typed donors) in an early data release.

This CDR3 has 15 amino acids. Deletions cut 0 bases from V and 5 bases from J, with 13 bases between. Germline assignment: CDR1 ENHRY and CDR2 SYGVKD. The PCR had 60 Vbeta and 13 Jbeta primers. The table came from immunoSEQ multiplex PCR; TCRdb's copy has only in-frame clones and leaves some out. Seen here are tens of thousands of clones, around 72% observed once, and the top ten hold 3.4%. As concerns this clone: Its target is not known.

Findings and limits, study-wide: Later work found most CMV-associated TCR beta chains apparently HLA-restricted.

The receptor was isolated from a woman aged 25 to 45 in good health and CMV-seronegative. Specimen: PBMCs. The chain has TRBV10-3 and TRBJ2-5; D gene uncertain. The CDR3 sequence is CAISESRGSVETQYF. The CDR3 nucleotides are TGTGCCATCAGTGAGTCGCGCGGTTCGGTGGAGACCCAGTACTTC.